The clone carrying this T cell receptor beta chain was picked up many times. Its antigen is undetermined. The data stem from a study of T-cell reconstitution after alpha-beta-depleted transplantation in children. Points from the study as a whole: The main origin of T-cell counts and diversity one year after transplant was newly produced T cells.

Germline V gene data show CDR1 as SGHRS and CDR2 as YFSETQ. The V and J ends lost 4 bases and 6 bases, in that order; junction bases with no gene match: 5. The CDR3 is 14 amino acids. As it was prepared, the TCRbeta library received unique molecular identifiers. TCRdb analysed the PCR reads with MiXCR anew, one entry per CDR3 protein. The data contain about 190,000 distinct CDR3 sequences, 11% of them singletons. The source was PBMCs, collected before TCRalphabeta/CD19-depleted stem cell transplant. This chain joins TRBV5-1 and TRBJ2-1; 9 nucleotides align to TRBD1. The clonotype was recovered from a boy aged 2-9 years with acute myeloid leukemia, due to receive a stem cell transplant. DNA of the CDR3: TGCGCCAGCAGCCAGGACAGGGGAGGCAATGAGCAGTTCTTC. Amino acids: CASSQDRGGNEQFF.